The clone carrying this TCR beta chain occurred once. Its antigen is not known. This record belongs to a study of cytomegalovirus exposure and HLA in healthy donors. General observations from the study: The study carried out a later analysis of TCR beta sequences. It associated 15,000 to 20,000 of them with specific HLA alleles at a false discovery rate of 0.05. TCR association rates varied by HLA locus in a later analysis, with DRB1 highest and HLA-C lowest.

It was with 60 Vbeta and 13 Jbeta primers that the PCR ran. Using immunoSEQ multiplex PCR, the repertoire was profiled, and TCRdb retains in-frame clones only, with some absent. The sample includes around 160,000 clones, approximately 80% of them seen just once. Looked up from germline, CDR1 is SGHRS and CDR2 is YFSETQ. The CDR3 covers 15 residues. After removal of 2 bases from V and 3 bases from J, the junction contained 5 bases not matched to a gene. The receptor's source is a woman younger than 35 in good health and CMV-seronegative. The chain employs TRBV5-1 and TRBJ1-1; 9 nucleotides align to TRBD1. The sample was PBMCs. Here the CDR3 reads CASSFGTGSYTEAFF. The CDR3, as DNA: TGCGCCAGCAGCTTCGGGACAGGGAGTTACACTGAAGCTTTCTTT.